This T cell receptor beta chain was identified in a study of blood T cell repertoires in COVID-19. The CDR3 has 10 residues. Germline V gene lookup returns CDR1 SQVTM and CDR2 ANQGSEA. V shed 3 bases and J shed 8 bases, with 5 bases lying between them. Assay used: immunoSEQ multiplex PCR; TCRdb lists only in-frame clones, some missing. The data contain fewer than 200,000 clones, 88% of them singletons. The TCR comes from a man aged 55 to 70 with acute or convalescent COVID-19. Material: peripheral blood. The rearrangement links TRBV29-1 to TRBJ2-1, with D unclear. The chain's CDR3 is CSVDRDEQFF. The CDR3 coding sequence is TGCAGCGTTGACCGTGATGAGCAGTTCTTC.